What follows are 13 T cell receptor beta chains derived from one specimen sequenced in a study of T-cell reconstitution after alpha-beta-depleted transplantation in children. As it was prepared, the TCRbeta library received unique molecular identifiers. TCRdb called the PCR reads again in MiXCR, with one record for every CDR3 protein. Among roughly 310,000 distinct CDR3 sequences listed, 23% were seen once. This sample comprised PBMCs, mostly from graft donor cells, obtained 180 days after TCRalphabeta/CD19-depleted stem cell transplant. The source is a male patient between 5 and 17 years old who had a stem cell transplant for acute lymphoblastic leukemia, so the T cells may come from the graft donor.

Regarding this clonotype: A much larger clone is a single base away; this may be a read error. The chain links TRBV12-3 or TRBV12-4 to TRBJ2-7; 11 nucleotides align to TRBD2. There are 14 residues in the CDR3. The CDR3 DNA reads as TGTGCCAGCCTACTGGGGCTAGCGGGAGGTGAGCAGAACTTC. Amino acid sequence: CASLLGLAGGEQNF.

This chain joins TRBV3-1 and TRBJ2-3, with TRBD2 matching 10 bases. CDR1 and CDR2 from the germline V gene are LGHDT and YNNKEL (reference sequence). CDR3 length: 16 amino acids. V gave up 1 base and J gave up 10 bases; unmatched junction bases: 11. CDR3 in DNA: TGTGCCAGCAGCCAAGTTGCGGCTAGCGGGAGTGAAGCGCAGTATTTT. Translating gives CASSQVAASGSEAQYF.

This clonotype was seen more than once but under ten times. The chain carries TRBV5-1 and TRBJ2-5; 7 nucleotides agree with TRBD1. The length of the CDR3 is 15 residues. J gave up 1 base and V 5 bases, and 8 bases lay outside the gene matches. Germline values: CDR1 SGHRS, CDR2 YFSETQ. CDR3 coding DNA: TGCGCCAGCAGACATCAGACAGGGCCCCAAGAGACCCAGTACTTC. Its protein is CASRHQTGPQETQYF.

CDR3 sequence (DNA): TGTGCCAGCAGTTGGGGGCTAGCGGGAGGGAACAATGAGCAGTTCTTC. The encoded protein is CASSWGLAGGNNEQFF. This chain links TRBV12-3 or TRBV12-4 with TRBJ2-1; 12 nucleotides agree with TRBD2. Losses at the gene ends were 4 bases for V and 5 bases for J; bases not matched to a gene: 6. This CDR3 region has 16 residues.

The DNA for the CDR3 is TGCAGTGCTAGCTCGCGTGAGCAGTTCTTC. Amino acids: CSASSREQFF. V usage is TRBV20-1 and J usage is TRBJ2-1; D is ambiguous. The CDR3 consists of 10 residues. V was cut by 3 bases and J by 9 bases, with 6 bases left in between. Germline V gene data show CDR1 as DFQATT and CDR2 as SNEGSKA (reference sequence).

In its sample, this clonotype was seen many times. This rearrangement joins TRBV20-1 to TRBJ2-7; D is uncertain. V was clipped by 4 bases and J by 4 bases, with 17 bases between them. The CDR3 sequence is 14 residues long. Germline-derived CDR1 and CDR2 are DFQATT and SNEGSKA (reference sequence). CDR3 sequence reads: CSATRHPEGYEQYF. CDR3 coding DNA: TGCAGTGCTACGAGGCACCCCGAAGGTTACGAGCAGTACTTC.

This rearrangement joins TRBV5-1 to TRBJ1-2, with D perhaps TRBD1 (5 bases). The V end was cut by 3 bases, the J end by 0 bases, with 9 bases between. Per the germline V gene, CDR1 is SGHRS and CDR2 is YFSETQ. This CDR3 region has 14 residues. The CDR3 DNA reads as TGCGCCAGCAGCTGGGACCGACCTAACTATGGCTACACCTTC. Encoded protein: CASSWDRPNYGYTF.

This clonotype was detected only a few times. The CDR3 spells CSVRAEAAQKLFF. Written as DNA, the CDR3 is TGCAGCGTTAGGGCAGAGGCGGCGCAAAAACTGTTTTTT. J is TRBJ1-4 and V is TRBV29-1; unclear D gene. The CDR3 sequence is 13 residues long. Trimming cost V 5 bases and J 9 bases, with 16 bases left between them. CDR1 and CDR2 (germline): SQVTM, ANQGSEA.

A word on this clonotype: One end of the junction does not line up with germline, which may come from a read error. V usage is TRBV12-3 or TRBV12-4 and J usage is TRBJ2-7, with D hard to call. The length of the CDR3 is 14 residues. CDR3 coding DNA: TGTGCCAGCAGTCCGACCGGGTCCCATCCCGTGCGGCACTTC. This translates into CASSPTGSHPVRHF.

The chain is built from TRBV15 and TRBJ2-5; D gene ambiguous. CDR1 and CDR2 from the germline V gene are LNHNV and YYDKDF (reference sequence). CDR3 size: 14 residues. V was shortened by 0 bases and J by 2 bases, with 7 bases between the two germline ends. Here the CDR3 DNA reads TGTGCCACCAGCAGAGATACGTGGCAAGAGACCCAGTACTTC. Amino acids: CATSRDTWQETQYF. Supplemented by reference TRBV15 and TRBJ2-5, the full variable domain reads DAMVIQNPRYQVTQFGKPVTLSCSQTLNHNVMYWYQQKSSQAPKLLFHYYDKDFNNEADTPDNFQSRRPNTSFCFLDIRSPGLGDTAMYLCATSRDTWQETQYFGPGTRLLVL.

The genes are TRBV4-1 and TRBJ2-2; D uncertain. CDR1 and CDR2 (germline): MGHRA, YSYEKL. CDR3 length: 13 residues. V was pared by 0 bases and J by 4 bases, with 3 bases between. CDR3 sequence (DNA): TGCGCCAGCAGCCAAGAACCCACCGGGGAGCTGTTTTTT. Translation gives CASSQEPTGELFF.

There are a few counts of this clonotype. This chain connects TRBV7-2 to TRBJ2-1; 8 bases agree with TRBD2. CDR1 SGHTA and CDR2 FQGNSA come from the germline V gene. The CDR3 extends over 15 amino acids. Trimming at V came to 5 bases and at J to 4 bases, leaving 7 bases not matched to a gene. The CDR3 DNA reads as TGTGCCAGCAGCCCCCCGGGACTAGTTTACAATGAGCAGTTCTTC. As protein: CASSPPGLVYNEQFF.

The chain carries TRBV5-1 and TRBJ2-2; 10 bases agree with TRBD2. In germline, CDR1 is SGHRS, CDR2 YFSETQ. CDR3 length: 18 residues. With V trimmed by 2 bases and J by 1 base, 8 bases remained unmatched. This CDR3 reads CASSFQASGRWNTGELFF. The CDR3 coding sequence is TGCGCCAGCAGCTTCCAAGCTAGCGGGAGATGGAACACCGGGGAGCTGTTTTTT.